A selection of T cell receptor beta chains follows, all from one sample in a study of human T cells and chemical hapten exposure. TCRdb redid the calling of the RACE reads with MiXCR, one entry per CDR3 protein. The data hold over 150,000 distinct CDR3 sequences, with around a quarter observed a single time. Sequencing used whole blood, obtained in connection with sensitization to the hapten diphenylcyclopropenone (DPC). The receptors here all came from a woman younger than 30 with alopecia areata. Some clones in this sample may be carry-over from other donors' samples. CDR3s include the opening cysteine and the closing phenylalanine or tryptophan. Fields, in order: J gene, clone size, V gene, CDR3 protein. Expanded clones are given a class, and other clones once, few, many or no size at all.

>TRBJ2-5|-|TRBV9
CASSVVAGRGETQYF
>TRBJ1-2|-|TRBV29-1
CSVEGRNGYTF
>TRBJ1-5|once|TRBV10-3
CAISEGQGNNQPQHF
>TRBJ1-6|many|TRBV5-1
CASSSPRGADNSPLHF
>TRBJ1-6|few|TRBV7-9
CASSLAGSNSPLHF
>TRBJ2-7|few|TRBV10-2
CASSISYEQYF
>TRBJ2-3|-|TRBV29-1
CSVAGIAESTQYF
>TRBJ1-1|-|TRBV12-5
CASGLYLNTLNTEAFF
>TRBJ1-4|-|TRBV4-1
CASSQVLNEKLFF
>TRBJ2-7|-|TRBV11-2
CASRLDRGPTYEQYF
>TRBJ2-2|few|TRBV6-2/TRBV6-3
CASTIGGFGELFF
>TRBJ2-1|-|TRBV2
CASKVGGRGSFF
>TRBJ1-2|once|TRBV5-5
CASSTLGLALDGYTF
>TRBJ2-7|few|TRBV6-2/TRBV6-3
CASSPGLEVDEQYF
>TRBJ2-1|many|TRBV4-3
CASSPGTSSRNEQFF
>TRBJ1-5|-|TRBV5-6
CASSLGPRHPGNQPQHF
>TRBJ1-2|-|TRBV10-3
CAISKTGDNYGYTF
>TRBJ2-1|many|TRBV2
CASDRNEQFF
>TRBJ1-1|few|TRBV4-3
CASSQAGAGNTEAFF
>TRBJ1-2|few|TRBV29-1
CSVPTTDLYGYTF
>TRBJ2-3|-|TRBV7-2
CASSQIGGDTQYF
>TRBJ1-1|once|TRBV20-1
CSARRGNTEAFF
>TRBJ2-3|many|TRBV19
CASSLPGLAELTDTQYF
>TRBJ2-7|few|TRBV20-1
CSASPLGPEEQYF
>TRBJ1-1|-|TRBV5-1
CASSGGQKNTEAFF
>TRBJ1-1|-|TRBV12-3/TRBV12-4
CASSLIERGEAFF
>TRBJ2-6|-|TRBV2
CARTGGYGANVLTF
>TRBJ1-4|-|TRBV12-3/TRBV12-4
CASSPGQGPKNEKLFF
>TRBJ1-5|few|TRBV6-2/TRBV6-3
CASIQTGSVNQPQHF
>TRBJ2-3|-|TRBV12-3/TRBV12-4
CASSFRPTDTQYF
>TRBJ2-5|-|TRBV6-2/TRBV6-3
CATTRGQGKQETQYF
>TRBJ1-2|-|TRBV25-1
CASSPTPGQFYGYTF
>TRBJ1-2|few|TRBV12-3/TRBV12-4
CASSLGSGGGYTF
>TRBJ2-1|-|TRBV10-3
CAIGTSGSVEQFF
>TRBJ1-1|few|TRBV11-2
CASSLVVEAFF
>TRBJ2-6|-|TRBV12-3/TRBV12-4
CASGPPSGANVLTF
>TRBJ2-2|few|TRBV9
CASSVSSGELFF
>TRBJ1-2|few|TRBV20-1
CSASGQTYGYTF
>TRBJ2-7|-|TRBV6-2/TRBV6-3
CASSKTSGIYEQYF
>TRBJ2-2|-|TRBV7-2
CASSLGTSGSWPGELFF
>TRBJ2-1|few|TRBV7-9
CASSPTSGQTFNEQFF
>TRBJ1-4|few|TRBV6-6
CASSPPDRVAEKLFF
>TRBJ1-6|many|TRBV6-2/TRBV6-3
CASSLLLGQENSPLHF
>TRBJ1-2|few|TRBV9
CASSVVTDYGYTF
>TRBJ2-1|-|TRBV24-1
CATGQGNEQFF
>TRBJ2-3|many|TRBV18
CASSPAGGHTDTQYF
>TRBJ1-1|many|TRBV3-1
CASSQGGSRTFF
>TRBJ2-3|few|TRBV29-1
CSMNRGDTQYF
>TRBJ2-5|many|TRBV4-3
CASSQSGTAKETQYF
>TRBJ1-2|-|TRBV5-1
CASSRQGTNYGYTF
>TRBJ2-5|-|TRBV20-1
CSTLVAGETQYF
>TRBJ2-5|many|TRBV7-9
CASRISGTEETQYF